Below, 19 T cell receptor beta chains from the same sample are listed, as sequenced in a study of post-analysis software for immune sequencing data. Study-level findings and limits: Five or six TRBV segments were significantly more frequent in patients than in controls. TRBV5-6, TRBV5-1 and TRBV20-1 were among these segments.

Carried by the TCR beta cDNA libraries were unique molecular identifiers. TCRdb analysed the PCR reads with MiXCR anew, one entry per CDR3 protein. The sample lists about 820,000 distinct CDR3 sequences, under 70% occurring once. These receptors have no identified antigens. The source material was blood. The receptors were gathered from a girl aged 5-17 years with multiple sclerosis.

This chain uses TRBV7-2 with TRBJ2-7; tentatively, D is TRBD2 (6 bases). Deletions cut 1 base from V and 0 bases from J, with 13 bases between. Germline V CDR1 and CDR2: SGHTA, FQGNSA. This CDR3 region has 16 residues. CDR3: CASSLVGSSGSYEQYF. The CDR3 DNA sequence: TGTGCCAGCAGCTTAGTAGGGAGTAGCGGCTCCTACGAGCAGTACTTC.

This clonotype was counted between two and nine times. This chain joins TRBV4-2 and TRBJ2-6; tentatively, D is TRBD1 or TRBD2 (5 bases each). Trimming took 0 bases from V and 3 from J, leaving 21 bases between them. Germline CDR1 reads LGHNA; CDR2 reads YNFKEQ. The CDR3 loop spans 20 amino acids. Written as DNA, the CDR3 is TGTGCCAGCAGCCAAGAAGTTGTGTCAGGGACCGCGATTGGGGCCAACGTCCTGACTTTC. Translation gives CASSQEVVSGTAIGANVLTF.

V gene TRBV20-1 combines with J gene TRBJ2-5; the match to TRBD2 covers 15 bases. Germline CDR1 reads DFQATT; CDR2 reads SNEGSKA (reference sequence). CDR3 length: 16 amino acids. V dropped 2 bases and J dropped 4; count of bases not matched to a gene: 5. CDR3 region: CSARWGTSGGRETQYF. CDR3 nucleotide sequence: TGCAGTGCTAGATGGGGGACTAGCGGGGGGAGAGAGACCCAGTACTTC.

The J gene is TRBJ2-7, the V gene TRBV20-1, with D maybe TRBD2 (6 bases). Judging by the DNA end, TRBJ2-5 fits better; the J call may be wrong. The CDR3 contains 12 residues. Germline V gene lookup returns CDR1 DFQATT and CDR2 SNEGSKA (reference sequence). CDR3 in DNA: TGCAGTGCTATATCGGGAGAGGAGACCCAGTACTTC. Protein sequence: CSAISGEETQYF.

Only a few counts were recorded for this clonotype. The J gene is TRBJ2-7, the V gene TRBV29-1, with 8 bases fitting TRBD2. This CDR3 is built from 13 residues. V gave up 8 bases and J gave up 6 bases; unmatched junction bases: 12. Germline CDR1 SQVTM, CDR2 ANQGSEA. The CDR3 region is CSFRAGVLGEQYF. CDR3 nucleotides: TGCAGCTTTCGAGCGGGAGTTTTAGGCGAGCAGTACTTC.

This clonotype was observed a few times. The CDR3 spells CASSYDVDAVYEQYF. CDR3 DNA sequence: TGTGCCAGCAGTTATGACGTGGATGCCGTCTACGAGCAGTACTTC. The chain is built from TRBV6-2 or TRBV6-3 and TRBJ2-7; D remains unclear. Between the trimmed V and J ends, which lost 3 bases and 3 bases, there was a span of 15 bases. From germline, CDR1 is MNHEY and CDR2 SVGEGT. The CDR3 spans 15 residues.

The V and J genes are TRBV20-1 and TRBJ2-1; TRBD2 matches at 11 bases. Per the germline V gene, CDR1 is DFQATT and CDR2 is SNEGSKA (reference sequence). The CDR3 spans 15 residues. J was trimmed by 10 bases and V by 5 bases; bases with no gene match: 13. CDR3 protein: CSASATSGVPLEQFF. CDR3 in DNA: TGCAGTGCTTCCGCGACTAGCGGGGTCCCTCTGGAGCAGTTCTTC.

The rearrangement links TRBV12-3 or TRBV12-4 to TRBJ1-2, with 9 bases that match TRBD1. CDR3 size: 12 residues. V gave up 10 bases and J gave up 6 bases; unmatched junction bases: 6. In DNA form, the CDR3 reads TGTGCCACCAGGACAGGGGTACATGGCTACACCTTC. This codes for CATRTGVHGYTF.

The chain carries TRBV10-3 and TRBJ2-7, with TRBD1 as a possible D gene (5 bases). V gave up 3 bases and J gave up 4 bases, with 10 bases separating them. CDR1 is ENHRY, CDR2 SYGVKD, per germline. This CDR3 spans 13 amino acids. The CDR3 sequence: CAISDRQLYEQYF. The DNA for the CDR3 is TGTGCCATCAGTGATAGACAGTTATACGAGCAGTACTTC.

This rearrangement joins TRBV5-1 to TRBJ2-1, with TRBD2 matching 10 bases. The CDR3 spans 15 residues. The germline CDR1 and CDR2 sequences are SGHRS and YFSETQ. V dropped 0 bases and J dropped 6; count of bases not matched to a gene: 3. The CDR3 DNA is TGCGCCAGCAGCTTGGCAGCGGGAGGGCCCAATGAGCAGTTCTTC. It translates to CASSLAAGGPNEQFF.

The rearrangement links TRBV4-1 to TRBJ2-1; the D is unclear. Germline values: CDR1 MGHRA, CDR2 YSYEKL. The CDR3 totals 14 residues. The V gene lost 1 base and the J gene lost 6 bases, with 10 bases spanning the gap. CDR3 amino acids: CASSQVSDLNEQFF. CDR3 nucleotide sequence: TGCGCCAGCAGCCAAGTTTCGGACCTCAATGAGCAGTTCTTC.

This clonotype has just a few counts. The V gene is TRBV9, the J gene TRBJ2-1, with unresolved D. V was pared by 1 base and J by 3 bases, with 11 bases between. Germline loops: CDR1 SGDLS, CDR2 YYNGEE. The CDR3 spans 15 residues. CDR3 sequence: CASSVMDTGYNEQFF. DNA for the CDR3: TGTGCCAGCAGCGTAATGGATACCGGCTACAATGAGCAGTTCTTC.

CDR3 amino acids: CSADLGNQPQHF. DNA for the CDR3: TGCAGTGCGGATCTGGGTAATCAGCCCCAGCATTTT. The chain uses TRBV20-1 and TRBJ1-5; D unclear. CDR3 length: 12 residues. Trimming took off 6 bases at V and 4 bases at J, with 10 bases between the two ends. Germline CDR1 DFQATT, CDR2 SNEGSKA (reference sequence).

V usage is TRBV5-1 and J usage is TRBJ2-5; D uncertain. The last part of the DNA fits TRBJ2-7 better; the J call may be wrong. This CDR3 has 13 residues. Per germline, CDR1 SGHRS and CDR2 YFSETQ. The CDR3 protein is CASRARQFDEQYF. DNA for the CDR3: TGCGCCAGCCGAGCACGGCAGTTCGACGAGCAGTACTTC.

This clonotype was observed once. The genes are TRBV3-1 and TRBJ2-3, with D hard to call. The CDR3 is 14 amino acids. The V and J ends lost 0 bases and 4 bases respectively, with 8 bases between them. Germline loops: CDR1 LGHDT, CDR2 YNNKEL (reference sequence). The CDR3 DNA reads as TGTGCCAGCAGCCAAGATTACAAGGCAGATACGCAGTATTTT. It encodes CASSQDYKADTQYF.

This clonotype was seen only a few times. J is TRBJ2-5 and V is TRBV5-6; TRBD2 agrees at 8 bases. With the DNA end fitting TRBJ2-7 better, the J assignment may be wrong. There are 15 residues in the CDR3. Germline loops: CDR1 SGHDT, CDR2 YYEEEE. Here the CDR3 DNA reads TGTGCCAGCAGCCACCCCAGCGGGAGCAGGTTCGAGCAGTACTTC. As protein: CASSHPSGSRFEQYF.

This clonotype was observed a few times. V usage is TRBV10-3 and J usage is TRBJ1-1; D call uncertain. The germline V and J ends were trimmed by 4 bases and 3 bases, with 12 bases remaining between them. The CDR3 has 14 residues. Germline CDR1 is ENHRY and CDR2 is SYGVKD. The CDR3 region is CAISVKVGDTEAFF. The CDR3 DNA follows: TGTGCCATCAGTGTCAAAGTCGGAGACACTGAAGCTTTCTTT.

The table lists this clonotype with a few counts. This rearrangement joins TRBV5-1 to TRBJ2-4, with D uncertain. The J call could be wrong; TRBJ2-7 is a better fit for the DNA end. The V gene's germline CDR1 is SGHRS and CDR2 YFSETQ. This CDR3 has 14 amino acids. The CDR3 region has the DNA TGCGCCAGCAGCTTGGAACACCCACTCCACGAGCAGTACTTC. It yields the protein CASSLEHPLHEQYF.

This clonotype was observed a handful of times. This chain uses TRBV6-5 with TRBJ1-2, with D tentatively TRBD1 (5 bases). The germline V gene has CDR1 MNHEY and CDR2 SVGAGI. This CDR3 is built from 15 residues. V lost 6 bases, J lost 0 bases, and 14 bases lay in between. CDR3 region: CASRPGRATNYGYTF. The CDR3, as DNA: TGTGCCAGCAGACCGGGACGGGCCACTAACTATGGCTACACCTTC.